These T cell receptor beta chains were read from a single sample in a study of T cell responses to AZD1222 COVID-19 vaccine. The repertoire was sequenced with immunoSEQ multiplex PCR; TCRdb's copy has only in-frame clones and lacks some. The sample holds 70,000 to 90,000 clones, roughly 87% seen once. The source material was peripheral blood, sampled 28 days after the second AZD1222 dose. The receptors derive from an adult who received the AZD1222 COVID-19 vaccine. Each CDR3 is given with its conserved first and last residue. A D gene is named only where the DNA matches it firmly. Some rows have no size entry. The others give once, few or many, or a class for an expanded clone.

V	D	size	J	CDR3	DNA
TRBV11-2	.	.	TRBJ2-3	CASSPTTDTQYF	TGTGCCAGCAGCCCGACCACAGATACGCAGTATTTT
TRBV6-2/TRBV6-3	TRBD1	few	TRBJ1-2	CASSPGQHHYTF	TGTGCCAGCAGTCCGGGACAGCATCACTACACCTTC
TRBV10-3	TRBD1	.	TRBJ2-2	CAISGQGALGELFF	TGTGCCATCAGCGGACAGGGGGCGCTCGGGGAGCTGTTTTTT
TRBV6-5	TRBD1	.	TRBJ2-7	CASSYSGTGVYEQYF	TGTGCCAGCAGTTACTCTGGGACAGGGGTCTACGAGCAGTACTTC
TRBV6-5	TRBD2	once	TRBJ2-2	CASSISGGATGELFF	TGTGCCAGCAGTATTAGCGGGGGGGCGACCGGGGAGCTGTTTTTT
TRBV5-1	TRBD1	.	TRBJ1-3	CASSLAGVPGGGNTIYF	TGCGCCAGCAGCTTGGCCGGAGTTCCAGGGGGCGGAAACACCATATATTTT
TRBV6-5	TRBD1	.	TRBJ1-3	CASSYAGGRNTIYF	TGTGCCAGCAGTTACGCAGGGGGCCGAAACACCATATATTTT
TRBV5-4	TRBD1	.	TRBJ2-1	CASSLTGGSYNEQFF	TGTGCCAGCAGCTTGACAGGGGGCTCCTACAATGAGCAGTTCTTC
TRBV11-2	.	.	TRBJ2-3	CASSFWGSQSTDTQYF	TGTGCCAGCAGCTTTTGGGGGAGCCAGAGCACAGATACGCAGTATTTT
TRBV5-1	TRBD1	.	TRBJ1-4	CASSLRGQGETEKLFF	TGCGCCAGCAGCTTGCGAGGACAGGGGGAAACTGAAAAACTGTTTTTT
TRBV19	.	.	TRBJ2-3	CASNRNGDTQYF	TGTGCCAGTAATAGAAATGGGGATACGCAGTATTTT
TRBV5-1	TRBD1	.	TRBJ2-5	CASSLGTVVETQYF	TGCGCCAGCAGCCTAGGGACAGTCGTGGAGACCCAGTACTTC
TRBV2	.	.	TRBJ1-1	CASSERVMNTEAFF	TGTGCCAGCAGTGAGAGGGTGATGAACACTGAAGCTTTCTTT
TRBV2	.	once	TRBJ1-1	CASNWARTEAFF	TGTGCCAGCAACTGGGCGCGGACTGAAGCTTTCTTT
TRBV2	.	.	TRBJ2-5	CASRPGGTQETQYF	TGTGCCAGCAGGCCGGGGGGCACCCAAGAGACCCAGTACTTC
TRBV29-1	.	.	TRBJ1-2	CSVETDGANYGYTF	TGCAGCGTGGAGACGGACGGAGCTAACTATGGCTACACCTTC
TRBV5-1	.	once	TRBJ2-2	CASSFDTGELFF	TGCGCCAGCAGCTTCGACACCGGGGAGCTGTTTTTT
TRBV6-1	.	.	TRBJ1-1	CASSESMRGMRNTEAFF	TGTGCCAGCAGTGAAAGTATGAGGGGTATGCGGAACACTGAAGCTTTCTTT
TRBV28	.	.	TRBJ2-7	CATTDGVTYEQYF	TGTGCCACGACCGACGGGGTTACCTACGAGCAGTACTTC
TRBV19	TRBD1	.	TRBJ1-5	CASKDRVGNQPQHF	TGTGCCAGCAAAGACAGGGTAGGCAATCAGCCCCAGCATTTT
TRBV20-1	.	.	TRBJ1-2	CSASVSGDYGYTF	TGCAGTGCTAGTGTGTCGGGGGACTATGGCTACACCTTC
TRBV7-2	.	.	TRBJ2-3	CASSPGGAADTQYF	TGTGCCAGCAGCCCAGGAGGGGCTGCAGATACGCAGTATTTT
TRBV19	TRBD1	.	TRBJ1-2	CASSIAQGVTDYGYTF	TGTGCCAGTAGTATAGCACAGGGGGTGACGGACTATGGCTACACCTTC
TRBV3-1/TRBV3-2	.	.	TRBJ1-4	CASSPQGSTNEKLFF	TGTGCCAGCAGCCCGCAGGGGTCAACTAATGAAAAACTGTTTTTT
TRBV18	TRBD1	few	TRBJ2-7	CASSGQGAYEQYF	TGTGCCAGCTCAGGACAGGGGGCCTACGAGCAGTACTTC
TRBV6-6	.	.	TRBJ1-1	CASSYSGHTEAFF	TGTGCCAGCAGTTACTCGGGACACACTGAAGCTTTCTTT
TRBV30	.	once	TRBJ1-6	CAWSPQTNSPLHF	TGTGCCTGGAGTCCTCAAACTAATTCACCCCTCCACTTT
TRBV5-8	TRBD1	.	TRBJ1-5	CASSSQGALGNQPQHF	TGTGCCAGCAGCTCCCAGGGGGCGCTTGGCAATCAGCCCCAGCATTTT
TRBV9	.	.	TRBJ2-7	CASSPQGKGIYEQYF	TGTGCCAGCAGCCCCCAGGGGAAAGGCATCTACGAGCAGTACTTC
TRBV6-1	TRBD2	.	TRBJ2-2	CASSEPAGGSGELFF	TGTGCCAGCAGTGAACCAGCGGGGGGGTCCGGGGAGCTGTTTTTT
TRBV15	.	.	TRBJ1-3	CATSRALSGNTIYF	TGTGCCACCAGCAGAGCTCTCTCTGGAAACACCATATATTTT
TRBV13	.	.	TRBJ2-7	CASSHGTSSYEQYF	TGTGCCAGCAGCCACGGCACCTCCTCCTACGAGCAGTACTTC
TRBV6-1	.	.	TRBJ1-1	CASSEGWQDGFF	TGTGCCAGCAGTGAAGGTTGGCAGGATGGTTTCTTT
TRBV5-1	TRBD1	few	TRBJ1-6	CASSNGQGANSPLHF	TGCGCCAGCAGCAATGGACAGGGGGCCAATTCACCCCTCCACTTT
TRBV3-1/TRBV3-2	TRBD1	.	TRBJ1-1	CASSRFTGTGAYRGNTEAFF	TGTGCCAGCAGCCGATTTACCGGGACAGGGGCCTACAGAGGGAACACTGAAGCTTTCTTT
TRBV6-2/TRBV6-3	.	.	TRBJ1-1	CASSYLREGGEAFF	TGTGCCAGCAGTTATCTACGGGAGGGAGGAGAAGCTTTCTTT
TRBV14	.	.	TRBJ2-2	CASSQGLGAGGELFF	TGTGCCAGCAGCCAAGGGCTGGGGGCCGGCGGGGAGCTGTTTTTT
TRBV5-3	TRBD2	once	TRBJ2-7	CARSPGGYFNYEQYF	TGTGCCAGAAGCCCGGGGGGGTACTTTAACTACGAGCAGTACTTC
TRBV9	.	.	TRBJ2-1	CAMLQVSYNEQFF	TGTGCCATGTTGCAGGTTTCCTACAATGAGCAGTTCTTC
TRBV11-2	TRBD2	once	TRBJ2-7	CASSPGTSGEGEQYF	TGTGCCAGCAGCCCGGGGACTAGCGGGGAGGGCGAGCAGTACTTC
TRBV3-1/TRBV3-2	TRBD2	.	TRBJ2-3	CASASGGYPSTDTQYF	TGTGCCAGCGCGAGCGGGGGTTACCCTAGCACAGATACGCAGTATTTT
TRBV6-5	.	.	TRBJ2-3	CASKGGGTDTQYF	TGTGCCAGCAAGGGGGGGGGCACAGATACGCAGTATTTT
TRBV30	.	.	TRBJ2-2	CAWSVRGAGRSGELFF	TGTGCCTGGAGTGTACGAGGCGCGGGGAGGTCCGGGGAGCTGTTTTTT
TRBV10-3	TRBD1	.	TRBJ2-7	CAISDRGLDEQYF	TGTGCCATCAGTGACAGGGGGCTGGACGAGCAGTACTTC
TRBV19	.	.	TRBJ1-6	CATSGVAVNSPLHF	TGTGCCACCAGCGGGGTAGCAGTTAATTCACCCCTCCACTTT